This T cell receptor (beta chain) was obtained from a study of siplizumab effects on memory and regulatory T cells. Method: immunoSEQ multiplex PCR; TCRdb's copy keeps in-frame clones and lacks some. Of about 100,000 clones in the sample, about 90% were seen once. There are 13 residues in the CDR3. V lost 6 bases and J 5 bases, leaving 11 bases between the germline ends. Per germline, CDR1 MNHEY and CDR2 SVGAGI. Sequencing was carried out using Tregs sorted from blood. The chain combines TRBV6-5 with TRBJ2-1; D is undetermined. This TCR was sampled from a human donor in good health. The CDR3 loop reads CASSRFPNNEQFF. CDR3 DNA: TGTGCCAGCAGCCGTTTTCCCAACAATGAGCAGTTCTTC.